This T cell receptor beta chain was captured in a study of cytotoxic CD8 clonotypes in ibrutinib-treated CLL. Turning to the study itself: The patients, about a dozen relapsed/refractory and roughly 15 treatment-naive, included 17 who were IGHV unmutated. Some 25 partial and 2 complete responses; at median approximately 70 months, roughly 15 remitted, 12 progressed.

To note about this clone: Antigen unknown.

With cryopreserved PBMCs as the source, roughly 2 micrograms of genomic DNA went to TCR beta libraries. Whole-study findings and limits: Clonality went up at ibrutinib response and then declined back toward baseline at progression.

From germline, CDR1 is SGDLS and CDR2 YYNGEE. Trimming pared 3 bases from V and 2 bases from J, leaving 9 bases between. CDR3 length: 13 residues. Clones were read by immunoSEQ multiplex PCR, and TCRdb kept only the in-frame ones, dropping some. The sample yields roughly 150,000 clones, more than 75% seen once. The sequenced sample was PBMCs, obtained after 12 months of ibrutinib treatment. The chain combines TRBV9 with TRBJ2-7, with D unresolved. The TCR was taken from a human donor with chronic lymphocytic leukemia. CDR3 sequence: CASSASPTYEQYF. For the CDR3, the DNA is TGTGCCAGCAGCGCGTCCCCTACCTACGAGCAGTACTTC.